The entry that follows covers one TCR beta chain sequence. Trimming took off 8 bases at V and 5 bases at J, with 10 bases between the two ends. The V gene's germline CDR1 is LNHNV and CDR2 YYDKDF (reference sequence). The CDR3 runs to 12 residues. This sample was taken from a study of T cell changes during pregnancy in multiple sclerosis. Libraries were prepared by immunoSEQ multiplex PCR; TCRdb keeps only in-frame clonotypes and omits some of them. The sample yields about 66,000 clones, about 91% seen once. V and J are TRBV15 and TRBJ2-1; D remains unclear. The starting material was CD8+ T cells from peripheral blood mononuclear cells, obtained before pregnancy. This sequence was found in a female donor with multiple sclerosis, enrolled in a pregnancy study. CDR3 sequence: CATATVHNEQFF. The CDR3, as DNA: TGTGCCACCGCCACAGTCCACAATGAGCAGTTCTTC.